This T cell receptor (beta chain) was sequenced for a study of cytomegalovirus exposure and HLA in healthy donors. The study ran its PCR with 60 Vbeta and 13 Jbeta primers. TCRdb's table, derived via immunoSEQ multiplex PCR, lists solely in-frame clones and lacks some. The sample includes about 200,000 clones, 78% of them seen just once. The CDR3 covers 15 residues. Trimming cost V 5 bases and J 2 bases; bases outside gene matches: 8. This clone was detected once. Its antigen is unidentified. Whole-study results and caveats: What was likely a sequencing artifact was a cluster of highly shared sequence variants. Earlier findings revealed that most TCR beta V segments proved productive either about 87% or about 30% of the time. The listing of 150 to 200 TCR beta chains classed them as cytomegalovirus-associated.

This sequence originates from a male donor in good health and CMV-seronegative. The V gene is TRBV23-1, the J gene TRBJ2-7; 8 bases line up with TRBD1. TRBV23-1 is recorded as an ORF, its role being uncertain. Specimen: PBMCs. CDR3: CASSGGTGFAYEQYF. The CDR3, as DNA: TGCGCCAGCAGTGGGGGGACAGGCTTTGCCTACGAGCAGTACTTC.